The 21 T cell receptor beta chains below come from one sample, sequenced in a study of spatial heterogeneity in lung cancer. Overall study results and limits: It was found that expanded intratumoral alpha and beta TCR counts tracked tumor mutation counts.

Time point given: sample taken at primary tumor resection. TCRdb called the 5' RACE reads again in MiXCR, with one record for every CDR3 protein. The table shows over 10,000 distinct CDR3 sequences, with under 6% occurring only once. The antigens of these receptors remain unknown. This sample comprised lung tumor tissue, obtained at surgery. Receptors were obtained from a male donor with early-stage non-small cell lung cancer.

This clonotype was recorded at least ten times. The CDR3 is CASSTQGRTEAFF. CDR3 in DNA: TGCGCCAGCAGCACACAGGGTCGCACTGAAGCTTTCTTT. J is TRBJ1-1 and V is TRBV5-1; a possible D gene is TRBD1 (6 bases). The V gene lost 4 bases and the J gene lost 4 bases, with 11 bases spanning the gap. The germline CDR1 and CDR2 sequences are SGHRS and YFSETQ. The CDR3 covers 13 residues.

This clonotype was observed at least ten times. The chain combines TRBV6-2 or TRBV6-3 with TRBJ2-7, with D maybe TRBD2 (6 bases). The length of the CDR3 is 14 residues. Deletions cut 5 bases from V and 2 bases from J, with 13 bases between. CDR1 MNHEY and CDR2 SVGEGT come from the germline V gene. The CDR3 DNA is TGTGCCAGCAGTCGGCGGGGCCCCACCTACGAGCAGTACTTC. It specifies CASSRRGPTYEQYF.

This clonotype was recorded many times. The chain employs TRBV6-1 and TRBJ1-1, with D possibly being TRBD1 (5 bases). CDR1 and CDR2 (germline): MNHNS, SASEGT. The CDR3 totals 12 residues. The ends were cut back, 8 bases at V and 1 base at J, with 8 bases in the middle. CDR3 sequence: CASGRGNTEAFF. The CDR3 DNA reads TGTGCCAGCGGGAGGGGGAACACTGAAGCTTTCTTT.

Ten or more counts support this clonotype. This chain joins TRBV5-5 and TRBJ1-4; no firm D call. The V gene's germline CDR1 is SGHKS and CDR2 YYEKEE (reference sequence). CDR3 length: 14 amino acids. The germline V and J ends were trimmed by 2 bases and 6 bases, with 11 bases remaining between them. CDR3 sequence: CASSLRRWDEKLFF. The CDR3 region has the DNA TGTGCCAGCAGCTTAAGAAGGTGGGATGAAAAACTGTTTTTT.

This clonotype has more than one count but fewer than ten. The CDR3 DNA reads TGTGCCAGCAGCCGTCTAGCTGGCACCGGGGAGCTGTTTTTT. It translates to CASSRLAGTGELFF. The V call is TRBV12-3 or TRBV12-4, the J call TRBJ2-2, with a possible D match to TRBD2 (5 bases). This CDR3 is built from 14 residues. The V and J ends lost 6 bases and 4 bases respectively, with 12 bases between them.

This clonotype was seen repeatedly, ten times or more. The CDR3 bases are TGTGCCACCTCTAGAGGCGCCGCGAACACCGGGGAGCTGTTTTTT. Protein product: CATSRGAANTGELFF. The rearrangement uses TRBV7-2 and TRBJ2-2, with D unresolved. The CDR3 contains 15 residues. Germline CDR1 SGHTA, CDR2 FQGNSA. The V end lost 10 bases, the J end lost 0 bases, and 15 bases lay between the germline ends.

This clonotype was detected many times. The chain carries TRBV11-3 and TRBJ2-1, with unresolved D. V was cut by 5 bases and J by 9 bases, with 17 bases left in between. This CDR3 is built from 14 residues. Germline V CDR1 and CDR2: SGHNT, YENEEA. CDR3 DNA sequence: TGTGCCAGCAGCCCGAACTCCTATTACGGTGAGCAGTTCTTC. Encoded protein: CASSPNSYYGEQFF.

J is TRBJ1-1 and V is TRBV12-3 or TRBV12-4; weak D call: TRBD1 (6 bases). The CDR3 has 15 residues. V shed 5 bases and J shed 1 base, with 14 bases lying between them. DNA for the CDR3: TGTGCCAGCAGTGCCCACAGGGCAACGAACACTGAAGCTTTCTTT. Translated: CASSAHRATNTEAFF.

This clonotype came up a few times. The CDR3 region is CASKGDVETIYNEQFF. In nucleotides, the CDR3 is TGTGCCAGCAAAGGGGATGTGGAGACAATCTACAATGAGCAGTTCTTC. This rearrangement joins TRBV28 to TRBJ2-1; D perhaps matches TRBD1 (5 bases). This CDR3 is built from 16 residues. Germline CDR1 reads MDHEN; CDR2 reads SYDVKM. Trimming removed 7 bases from V and 3 bases from J, with 19 bases in between.

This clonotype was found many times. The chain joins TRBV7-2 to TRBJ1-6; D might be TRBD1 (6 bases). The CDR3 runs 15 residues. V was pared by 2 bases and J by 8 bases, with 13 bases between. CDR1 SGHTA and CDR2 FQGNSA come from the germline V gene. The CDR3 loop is CASSLNRAGDSPLHF. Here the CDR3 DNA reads TGTGCCAGCAGCTTAAATAGGGCAGGGGATTCACCCCTCCACTTT.

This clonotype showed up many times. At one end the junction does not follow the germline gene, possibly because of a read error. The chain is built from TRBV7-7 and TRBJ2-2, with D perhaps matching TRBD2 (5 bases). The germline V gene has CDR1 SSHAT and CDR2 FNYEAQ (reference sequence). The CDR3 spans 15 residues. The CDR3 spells CASSFTRDSAGELFF. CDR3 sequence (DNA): TGTGCTAGCAGCTTTACCCGGGATTCCGCCGGGGAGCTGTTTTTT.

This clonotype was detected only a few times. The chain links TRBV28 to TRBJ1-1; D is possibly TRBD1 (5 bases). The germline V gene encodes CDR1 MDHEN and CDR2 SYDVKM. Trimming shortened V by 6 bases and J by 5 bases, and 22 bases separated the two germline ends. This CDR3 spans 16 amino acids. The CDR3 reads CASRPTTGTRDTEAFF. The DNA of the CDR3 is TGTGCCAGCAGACCCACTACCGGGACGCGGGATACTGAAGCTTTCTTT.

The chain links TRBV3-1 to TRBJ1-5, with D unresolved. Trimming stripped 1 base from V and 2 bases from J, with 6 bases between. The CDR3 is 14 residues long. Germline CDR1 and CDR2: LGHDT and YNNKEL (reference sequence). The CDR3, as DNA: TGTGCCAGCAGCCAAGCATGGCGCAATCAGCCCCAGCATTTT. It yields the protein CASSQAWRNQPQHF. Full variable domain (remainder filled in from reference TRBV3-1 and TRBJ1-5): DTAVSQTPKYLVTQMGNDKSIKCEQNLGHDTMYWYKQDSKKFLKIMFSYNNKELIINETVPNRFSPKSPDKAHLNLHINSLELGDSAVYFCASSQAWRNQPQHFGDGTRLSIL.

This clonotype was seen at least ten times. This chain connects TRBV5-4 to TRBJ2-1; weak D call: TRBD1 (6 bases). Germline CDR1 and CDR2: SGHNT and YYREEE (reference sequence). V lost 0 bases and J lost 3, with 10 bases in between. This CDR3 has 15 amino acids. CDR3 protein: CASSLAGAVYNEQFF. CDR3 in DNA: TGTGCCAGCAGCTTGGCAGGGGCTGTCTACAATGAGCAGTTCTTC.

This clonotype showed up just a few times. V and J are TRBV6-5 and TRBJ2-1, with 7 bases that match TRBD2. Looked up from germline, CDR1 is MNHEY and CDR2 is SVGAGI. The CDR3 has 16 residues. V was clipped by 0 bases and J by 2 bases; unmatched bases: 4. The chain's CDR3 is CASSYSGRVPYNEQFF. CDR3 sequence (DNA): TGTGCCAGCAGTTACTCGGGGAGGGTTCCCTACAATGAGCAGTTCTTC.

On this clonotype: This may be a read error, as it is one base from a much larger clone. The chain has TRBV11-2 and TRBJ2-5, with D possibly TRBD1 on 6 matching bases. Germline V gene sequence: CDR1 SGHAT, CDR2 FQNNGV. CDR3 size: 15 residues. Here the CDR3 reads CACSSAGVIEETQYF. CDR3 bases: TGTGCCTGCAGCTCCGCAGGGGTTATAGAAGAGACCCAGTACTTC.

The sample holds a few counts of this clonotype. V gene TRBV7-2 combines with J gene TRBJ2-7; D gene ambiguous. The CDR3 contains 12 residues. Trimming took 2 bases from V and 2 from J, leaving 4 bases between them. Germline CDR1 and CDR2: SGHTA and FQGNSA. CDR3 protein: CASSLTPYEQYF. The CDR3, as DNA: TGTGCCAGCAGCTTAACTCCCTACGAGCAGTACTTC.

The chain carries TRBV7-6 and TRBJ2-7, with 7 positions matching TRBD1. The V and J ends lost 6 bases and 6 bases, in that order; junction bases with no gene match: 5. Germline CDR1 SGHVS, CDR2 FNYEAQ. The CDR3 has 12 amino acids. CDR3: CASSLTGVEQYF. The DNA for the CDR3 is TGTGCCAGCAGTCTAACAGGGGTCGAGCAGTACTTC.

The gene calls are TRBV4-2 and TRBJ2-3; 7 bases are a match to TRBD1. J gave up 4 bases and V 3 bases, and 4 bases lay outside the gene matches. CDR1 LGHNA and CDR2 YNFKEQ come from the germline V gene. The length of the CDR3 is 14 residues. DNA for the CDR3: TGTGCCAGCAGCCAGCCCCAGGGGGCAGATACGCAGTATTTT. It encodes CASSQPQGADTQYF.

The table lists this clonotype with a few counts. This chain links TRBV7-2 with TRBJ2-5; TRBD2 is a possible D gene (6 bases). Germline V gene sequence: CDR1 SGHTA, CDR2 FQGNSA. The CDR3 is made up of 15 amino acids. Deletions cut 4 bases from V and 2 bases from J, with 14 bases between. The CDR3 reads CASSSGSGSQETQYF. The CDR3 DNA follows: TGTGCCAGCAGCTCTGGTAGCGGATCTCAAGAGACCCAGTACTTC.

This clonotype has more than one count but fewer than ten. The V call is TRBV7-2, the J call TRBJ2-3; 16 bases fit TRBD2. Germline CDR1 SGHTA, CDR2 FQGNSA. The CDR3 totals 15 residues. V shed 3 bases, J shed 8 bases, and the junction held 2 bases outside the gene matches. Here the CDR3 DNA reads TGTGCCAGCAGCTTCGGGACTAGCGGGGGGGTTACGCAGTATTTT. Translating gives CASSFGTSGGVTQYF.